This T cell receptor (beta chain) was recovered during a study of memory CD4+ T cells and cytomegalovirus serostatus (dated by TCRdb to about 2019). For the study in its entirety: The 35 or so healthy Belgian adults in the cohort included 9 who were CMV seropositive and roughly 25 who were CMV seronegative. CD4+ memory TCRbeta repertoires of a Belgian cohort with known cytomegalovirus serostatus were sequenced in order to replicate a published TCR-based CMV serostatus classifier.

Genomic DNA was extracted from sorted cells with the Quick-DNA Microprep Kit. Amplification of TCRbeta DNA was done with the immunoSEQ hsTCRbeta kit, following the protocol from the manufacturer. An Illumina MiSeq instrument was used to sequence the TCRbeta libraries. Per the source publication's procedure: Once out-of-frame sequences had been removed, millions of distinct TCRbeta sequences were left, which works out to an average of about 71,000 per individual. Each individual was scored by the count of roughly 160 previously reported CMV-associated TCRbeta sequences and the total productive distinct TCRbeta count. A beta-binomial model was reimplemented in Python, and scikit-learn random forests with default parameters were trained on US cohort data. On the Belgian cohort, classifier performance was reported as the median AUC, along with percentile confidence intervals, across 10,000 bootstrap iterations. The source is immuneACCESS, and TCRdb retained only in-frame sequences with V and J called. Part of the clones is not carried over; for the studies checked, unresolved V genes explain less than half of this, and the remainder is unexplained. That table gives V, J and clone size, and the DNA gave D and trimming. In all, the sample holds around 50,000 clones, and around 82% of those were seen once. Together, the top ten hold 0.67% of the sample.

Here V drops 4 bases and J drops 4 bases, and the junction holds 9 bases not matched to any gene. There are 15 amino acids in the CDR3, from cysteine to phenylalanine inclusive. Left in the record is the CDR3 DNA by itself, 45 bases read in frame from the first base. CDR1 and CDR2 are read off the germline V gene as MNHNS and SASEGT. A FACSAria II was used to sort memory CD4+ T cells, defined as single viable CD3+CD4+CD8-CD45RO+ cells. CMV serostatus was assessed using a Roche Elecsys assay, by which serum IgG against CMV pp150, pp28, p38 and p52 was detected. After the samples were thawed, total CD4+ T cells were enriched through positive selection using CD4 magnetic microbeads. The samples came from a different study that was designed specifically to examine the CD4+ T cell memory repertoire. Following standard operating procedures, peripheral blood mononuclear cells were isolated and cryopreserved, while serum was kept at -80 degrees C. The staining used CD3-PerCP (BW264/56), CD4-APC (RPA-T4), CD45RO-PE (UCHT1) and CD8-Pacific Orange (3B5) antibodies, and Sytox blue was used to exclude non-viable cells.

This clone was counted only a few times. Its specific antigen is unknown. The sample holds no much larger clone one base away, and base qualities are not on file. The research as a whole found: CMV serostatus prediction reached a median bootstrapped AUC of roughly 0.96 with the original framework and approximately 0.92 with a US-trained random forest. Of around 160 previously reported CMV-associated TCRbeta sequences, some 67 appeared in the CD4+ memory repertoires, each in one to five individuals. Only CD4+CD45RO+ memory cells were sequenced, in contrast to the original study, in which naive and memory CD4+ and CD8+ populations were covered. On the Belgian cohort, the classifier based on the original framework reached a median bootstrapped AUC of roughly 0.96, with a 95% CI of 0.76-1.00. Results were interpreted as suggesting that the CMV-associated TCR signature is largely present in the CD4+ memory repertoire.

The chain is made from TRBV6-1 and TRBJ1-1; 7 central nucleotides agree with TRBD1. Sequencing was carried out using memory CD4+ T cells from blood. The source is an adult in good health and CMV-seronegative. The CDR3 region reads CASSGGKQGSTEAFF. The sequence in DNA is TGTGCCAGCAGTGGTGGCAAACAGGGGTCCACTGAAGCTTTCTTT.